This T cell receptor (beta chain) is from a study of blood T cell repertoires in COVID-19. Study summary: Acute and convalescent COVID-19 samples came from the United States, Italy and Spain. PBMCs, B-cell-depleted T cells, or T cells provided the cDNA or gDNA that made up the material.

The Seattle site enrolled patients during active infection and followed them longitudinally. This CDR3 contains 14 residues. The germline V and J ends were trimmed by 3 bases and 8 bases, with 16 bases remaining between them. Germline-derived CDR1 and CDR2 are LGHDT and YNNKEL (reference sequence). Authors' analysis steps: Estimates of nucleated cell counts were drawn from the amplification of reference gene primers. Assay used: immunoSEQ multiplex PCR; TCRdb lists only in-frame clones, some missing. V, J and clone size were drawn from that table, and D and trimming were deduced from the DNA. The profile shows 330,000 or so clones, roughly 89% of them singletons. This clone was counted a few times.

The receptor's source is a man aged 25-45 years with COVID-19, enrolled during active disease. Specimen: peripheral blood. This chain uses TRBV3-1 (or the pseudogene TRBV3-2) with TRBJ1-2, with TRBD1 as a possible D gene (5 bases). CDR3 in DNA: TGTGCCAGCAGCCAGGACCTAGGGGCTTGGGGCTACACCTTC. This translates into CASSQDLGAWGYTF.